These T cell receptor beta chains were read from a single sample in a study of blood T cell repertoires in COVID-19. Using immunoSEQ multiplex PCR, the repertoire was profiled, and TCRdb retains in-frame clones only, with some absent. The table shows about 110,000 clones, with roughly nine tenths occurring only once. Sequenced: peripheral blood. The receptors originated from a woman over 75 with acute or convalescent COVID-19. Both conserved end residues are part of each CDR3. Each record gives: clone size, V gene, D gene, J gene, CDR3 DNA, CDR3 protein. A D gene is named only where the DNA matches it firmly. Size is omitted from some rows. Given values are once, few, many or a class for expanded clones.

abundance: -
v_gene: TRBV6-6
d_gene: -
j_gene: TRBJ2-7
CDR3nt: TGTGCCACCACCGTGGCAGGGCTCTCCTACGAGCAGTACTTC
CDR3aa: CATTVAGLSYEQYF

abundance: -
v_gene: TRBV18
d_gene: -
j_gene: TRBJ2-5
CDR3nt: TGTGCCAGCTCACCCCAGGGGTACCAAGAGACCCAGTACTTC
CDR3aa: CASSPQGYQETQYF

abundance: -
v_gene: TRBV5-4
d_gene: -
j_gene: TRBJ2-7
CDR3nt: TGTGCCAGCAGCTTGGGACAGCATGCTCTTGCGGAGCAGTACTTC
CDR3aa: CASSLGQHALAEQYF

abundance: -
v_gene: TRBV12-3/TRBV12-4
d_gene: -
j_gene: TRBJ2-3
CDR3nt: TGTGCCAGCAGCCAGACCCCGGAGGCGCAGTATTTT
CDR3aa: CASSQTPEAQYF

abundance: -
v_gene: TRBV6-5
d_gene: TRBD1
j_gene: TRBJ1-4
CDR3nt: TGTGCCAGCAGGCGGCCAGACAGGGGGCATGGAAAACTGTTTTTT
CDR3aa: CASRRPDRGHGKLFF

abundance: -
v_gene: TRBV7-9
d_gene: -
j_gene: TRBJ1-4
CDR3nt: TGTGCCAGCAGCTACAGCCTTGCTAATGAAAAACTGTTTTTT
CDR3aa: CASSYSLANEKLFF

abundance: few
v_gene: TRBV15
d_gene: -
j_gene: TRBJ2-2
CDR3nt: TGTGCCACCAGCAGAGAACGGGTCGCCGGGGAGCTGTTTTTT
CDR3aa: CATSRERVAGELFF

abundance: -
v_gene: TRBV4-1
d_gene: TRBD2
j_gene: TRBJ2-5
CDR3nt: TGCGCCAGCAGCCACCCAGGACTAGCGGGGGGGCCGAACAAAGAGACCCAGTACTTC
CDR3aa: CASSHPGLAGGPNKETQYF

abundance: -
v_gene: TRBV19
d_gene: TRBD1
j_gene: TRBJ1-5
CDR3nt: TGTGCCAGTAGTCCCGGACAGGGTGGTAGGGGCAATCAGCCCCAGCATTTT
CDR3aa: CASSPGQGGRGNQPQHF

abundance: -
v_gene: TRBV5-1
d_gene: TRBD2
j_gene: TRBJ2-5
CDR3nt: TGCGCCAGCAGCCCCCGGACTAGCGGGGGTCAAGAGACCCAGTACTTC
CDR3aa: CASSPRTSGGQETQYF

abundance: -
v_gene: TRBV24-1
d_gene: -
j_gene: TRBJ2-2
CDR3nt: TGTGCCACCAGTGATTTTGGGGCCGACGGCACCGGGGAGCTGTTTTTT
CDR3aa: CATSDFGADGTGELFF

abundance: -
v_gene: TRBV2
d_gene: TRBD1
j_gene: TRBJ1-1
CDR3nt: TGTGCCAGCAGTGGGCAGGGGGGAGTGAACACTGAAGCTTTCTTT
CDR3aa: CASSGQGGVNTEAFF

abundance: -
v_gene: TRBV2
d_gene: TRBD1
j_gene: TRBJ2-3
CDR3nt: TGTGCCAGCACGGACAGGGACCCCACAGATACGCAGTATTTT
CDR3aa: CASTDRDPTDTQYF

abundance: -
v_gene: TRBV6-1
d_gene: -
j_gene: TRBJ2-1
CDR3nt: TGTGCCAGCAGTGAAACCTCCGAGCTAGCTATTGAGCAGTTCTTC
CDR3aa: CASSETSELAIEQFF

abundance: -
v_gene: TRBV5-6
d_gene: -
j_gene: TRBJ2-5
CDR3nt: TGTGCCAGCAGCTGGGCGGACAGCACGGGGACCCAGTACTTC
CDR3aa: CASSWADSTGTQYF

abundance: -
v_gene: TRBV7-9
d_gene: -
j_gene: TRBJ2-3
CDR3nt: TGTGCCAGCAGCTTAGGCGTCGGGGGAAGCACAGATACGCAGTATTTT
CDR3aa: CASSLGVGGSTDTQYF

abundance: -
v_gene: TRBV4-1
d_gene: TRBD1
j_gene: TRBJ1-2
CDR3nt: TGCGCCAGCAGCCAAGAGCCGGGACAGGTCGGCTATGGCTACACCTTC
CDR3aa: CASSQEPGQVGYGYTF

abundance: -
v_gene: TRBV13
d_gene: -
j_gene: TRBJ1-1
CDR3nt: TGTGCCACCGTGGGGGGGGCGCATGGTGAAGCTTTCTTT
CDR3aa: CATVGGAHGEAFF

abundance: -
v_gene: TRBV10-3
d_gene: -
j_gene: TRBJ1-2
CDR3nt: TGTGCCATCTCCCAGAGCCTGGGTCTAGACTATGGCTACACCTTC
CDR3aa: CAISQSLGLDYGYTF

abundance: -
v_gene: TRBV19
d_gene: TRBD1
j_gene: TRBJ1-6
CDR3nt: TGTGCCAGTAGCCTTCGACAGGGAGGTAATTCACCCCTCCACTTT
CDR3aa: CASSLRQGGNSPLHF

abundance: -
v_gene: TRBV5-1
d_gene: TRBD1
j_gene: TRBJ1-2
CDR3nt: TGCGCCAGCAGCCAGACAGGGGCCGTAGGTGGCTATGGCTACACCTTC
CDR3aa: CASSQTGAVGGYGYTF

abundance: -
v_gene: TRBV7-2
d_gene: -
j_gene: TRBJ1-5
CDR3nt: TGTGCCAGCAGCCCCGGCGGGTTTAATCAGCCCCAGCATTTT
CDR3aa: CASSPGGFNQPQHF

abundance: -
v_gene: TRBV27
d_gene: -
j_gene: TRBJ2-2
CDR3nt: TGTGCCAGCAGATCCGAGATCTCCCGTCGGTACACCGGGGAGCTGTTTTTT
CDR3aa: CASRSEISRRYTGELFF

abundance: -
v_gene: TRBV7-9
d_gene: TRBD1
j_gene: TRBJ1-4
CDR3nt: TGTGCCAGCAGCTTAGGACAGGGGGAAAAACTGTTTTTT
CDR3aa: CASSLGQGEKLFF